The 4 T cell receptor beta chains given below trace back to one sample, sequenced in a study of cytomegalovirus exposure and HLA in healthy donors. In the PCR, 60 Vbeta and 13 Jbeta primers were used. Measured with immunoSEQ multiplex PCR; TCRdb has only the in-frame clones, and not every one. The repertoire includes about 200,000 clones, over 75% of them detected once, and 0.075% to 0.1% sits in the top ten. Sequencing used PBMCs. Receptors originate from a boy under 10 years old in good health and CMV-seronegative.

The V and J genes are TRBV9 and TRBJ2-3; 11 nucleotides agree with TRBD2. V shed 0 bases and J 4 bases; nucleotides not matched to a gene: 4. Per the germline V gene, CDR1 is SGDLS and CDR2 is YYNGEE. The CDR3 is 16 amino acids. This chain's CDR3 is CASSVVGSGGADTQYF. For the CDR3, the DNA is TGTGCCAGCAGCGTAGTAGGTAGCGGGGGGGCAGATACGCAGTATTTT.

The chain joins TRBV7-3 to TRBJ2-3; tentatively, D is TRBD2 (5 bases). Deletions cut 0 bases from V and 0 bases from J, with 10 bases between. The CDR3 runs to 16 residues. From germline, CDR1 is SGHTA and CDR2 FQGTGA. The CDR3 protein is CASSLTPRTSTDTQYF. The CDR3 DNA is TGTGCCAGCAGCTTAACGCCACGGACTAGCACAGATACGCAGTATTTT.

CDR3 protein: CASSLDPLSGGVYQETQYF. The CDR3 DNA reads as TGCGCCAGCAGCCTGGACCCTCTGAGCGGGGGCGTGTACCAAGAGACCCAGTACTTC. The J gene is TRBJ2-5, the V gene TRBV5-1, with 8 positions matching TRBD2. Germline lookup yields CDR1 SGHRS and CDR2 YFSETQ. The length of the CDR3 is 19 residues. With V trimmed by 4 bases and J by 0 bases, 17 bases remained unmatched.

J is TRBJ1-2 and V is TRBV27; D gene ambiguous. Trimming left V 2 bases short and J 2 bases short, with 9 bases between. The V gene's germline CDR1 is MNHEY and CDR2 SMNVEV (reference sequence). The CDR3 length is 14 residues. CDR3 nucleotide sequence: TGTGCCAGCAGTTTAGGAGTCAGCAACTATGGCTACACCTTC. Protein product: CASSLGVSNYGYTF.